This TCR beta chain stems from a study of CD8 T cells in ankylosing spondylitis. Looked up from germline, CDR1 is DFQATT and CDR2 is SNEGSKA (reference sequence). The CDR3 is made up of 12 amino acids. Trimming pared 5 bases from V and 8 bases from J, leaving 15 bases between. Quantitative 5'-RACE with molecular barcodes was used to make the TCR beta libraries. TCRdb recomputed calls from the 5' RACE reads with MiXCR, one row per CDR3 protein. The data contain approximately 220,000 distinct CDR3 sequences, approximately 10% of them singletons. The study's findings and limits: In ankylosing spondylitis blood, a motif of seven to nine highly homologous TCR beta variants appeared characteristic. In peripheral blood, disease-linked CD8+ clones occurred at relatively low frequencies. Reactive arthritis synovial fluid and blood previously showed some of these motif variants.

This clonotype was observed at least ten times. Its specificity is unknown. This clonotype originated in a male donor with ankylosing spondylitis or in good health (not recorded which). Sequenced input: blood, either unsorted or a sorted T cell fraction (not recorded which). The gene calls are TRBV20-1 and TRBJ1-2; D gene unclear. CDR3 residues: CSAAREERGYTF. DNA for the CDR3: TGCAGTGCTGCAAGGGAGGAAAGGGGCTACACCTTC.